This TCR beta chain was captured in a study of identical twins. Whole-study findings and limits: Cross-sectional statistics underpinned the conclusions; the same donors were not followed. Alpha sequences out of frame and shared by twins had excess low generation probability. Among monozygotic twins, out-of-frame TCR alpha sharing exceeded what models predicted.

V lost 0 bases to trimming and J lost 7 bases; unmatched junction nucleotides: 3. Germline CDR1 LNHNV, CDR2 YYDKDF (reference sequence). The CDR3 length is 16 residues. TCRdb re-called the 5' RACE reads through MiXCR, storing one row per CDR3 protein. This sample has some 240,000 distinct CDR3 sequences, with over 9.5% found just once. Turning to this clonotype: Its antigen is unknown.

The chain couples TRBV15 to TRBJ2-2, with 12 bases matching TRBD2. Material: memory T cells sorted from blood. This sequence was found in a man aged 45-60 years in good health. CDR3 amino acids: CATSRDRGLAGGELFF. CDR3 nucleotide sequence: TGTGCCACCAGCAGAGATAGGGGACTAGCGGGCGGGGAGCTGTTTTTT.